This TCR beta chain was sequenced during a study of blood T cells in healthy people across ages. Whole-study findings and limits: Naive T cell percentage and TCR beta diversity correlated strongly. For the donors, CMV status was unknown and possibly confounded expanded clonotype changes. Naive CD4+ cell counts and diversity both ran higher in long-lived than in aged donors.

CDR3 length equals 13 residues. Germline V gene lookup returns CDR1 MGHDK and CDR2 SYGVNS. With regard to this clonotype: Its antigen is not identified.

Together with a sample-barcoded 5' primer, a J-beta primer mix was included in a second PCR lasting about 7 to 12 cycles. The template-switch adaptor was a 5' adaptor with 12 random nucleotides. It tagged each cDNA molecule. TCRdb re-called the 5' RACE reads through MiXCR, storing one row per CDR3 protein. The sample contains about 1.8 million distinct CDR3 sequences, around 50% of which appear only once. The sequenced material came from blood. V and J are TRBV25-1 and TRBJ2-5; D uncertain. The better agreement between TRBJ2-7 and the DNA end casts doubt on the J call. The sequence was collected from a woman between 40 and 55 years old in good health. CDR3: CASSESWTDEQYF. In DNA form, the CDR3 reads TGTGCCAGCAGTGAAAGTTGGACGGACGAGCAGTACTTC.